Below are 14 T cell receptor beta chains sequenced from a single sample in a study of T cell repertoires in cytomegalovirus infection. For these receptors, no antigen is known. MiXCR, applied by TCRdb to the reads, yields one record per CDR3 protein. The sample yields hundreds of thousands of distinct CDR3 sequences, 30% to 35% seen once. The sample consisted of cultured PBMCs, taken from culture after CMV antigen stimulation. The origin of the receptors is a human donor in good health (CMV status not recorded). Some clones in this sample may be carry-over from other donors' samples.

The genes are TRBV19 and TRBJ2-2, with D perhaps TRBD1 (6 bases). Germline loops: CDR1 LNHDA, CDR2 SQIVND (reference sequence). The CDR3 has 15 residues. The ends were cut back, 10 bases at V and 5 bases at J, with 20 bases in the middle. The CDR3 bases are TGTGCCACCTTACAATTGACAGGTGGAACCGGGGAGCTGTTTTTT. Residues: CATLQLTGGTGELFF.

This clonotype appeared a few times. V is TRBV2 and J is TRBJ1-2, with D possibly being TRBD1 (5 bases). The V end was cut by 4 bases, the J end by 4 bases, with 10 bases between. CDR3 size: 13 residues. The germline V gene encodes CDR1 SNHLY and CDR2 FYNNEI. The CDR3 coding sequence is TGTGCCAGCAGTGGCAGGGAAGGCTATGGCTACACCTTC. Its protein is CASSGREGYGYTF.

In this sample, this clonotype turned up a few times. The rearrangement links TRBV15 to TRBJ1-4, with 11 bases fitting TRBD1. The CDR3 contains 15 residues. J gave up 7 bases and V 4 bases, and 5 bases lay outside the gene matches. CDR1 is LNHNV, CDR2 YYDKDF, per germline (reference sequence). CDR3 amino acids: CATSNPGQGVEKLFF. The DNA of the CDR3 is TGTGCCACCAGCAACCCGGGACAGGGGGTTGAAAAACTGTTTTTT.

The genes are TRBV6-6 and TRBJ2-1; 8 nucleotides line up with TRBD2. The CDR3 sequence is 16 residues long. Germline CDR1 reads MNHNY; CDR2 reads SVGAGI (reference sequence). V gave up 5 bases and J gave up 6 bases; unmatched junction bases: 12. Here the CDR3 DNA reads TGTGCCAGCAGTCACGGGGCGGGGGGAGTGGGCAATGAGCAGTTCTTC. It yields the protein CASSHGAGGVGNEQFF.

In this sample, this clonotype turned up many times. Here the CDR3 reads CASSLASSDTQYF. CDR3 sequence (DNA): TGTGCCAGCAGCTTAGCTTCCTCAGATACGCAGTATTTT. J is TRBJ2-3 and V is TRBV7-6; D unresolved. Looked up from germline, CDR1 is SGHVS and CDR2 is FNYEAQ. The V end was cut by 0 bases, the J end by 4 bases, with 5 bases between. The CDR3 is 13 residues long.

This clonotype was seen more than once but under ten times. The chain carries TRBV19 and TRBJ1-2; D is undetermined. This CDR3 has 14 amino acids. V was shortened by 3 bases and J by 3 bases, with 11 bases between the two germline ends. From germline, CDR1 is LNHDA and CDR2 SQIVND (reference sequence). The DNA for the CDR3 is TGTGCCAGTAGTATCTACAGACTTCACTATGGCTACACCTTC. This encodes CASSIYRLHYGYTF.

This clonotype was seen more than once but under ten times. The CDR3 nucleotides read TGCAGTGCTGGGGGACTAGCGTCCTACAATGAGCAGTTCTTC. As protein: CSAGGLASYNEQFF. The chain is built from TRBV20-1 and TRBJ2-1; 10 bases fit TRBD2. With 5 bases clipped from V and 1 base from J, the junction kept 2 bases outside the gene matches. Germline values: CDR1 DFQATT, CDR2 SNEGSKA (reference sequence). The CDR3 consists of 14 residues.

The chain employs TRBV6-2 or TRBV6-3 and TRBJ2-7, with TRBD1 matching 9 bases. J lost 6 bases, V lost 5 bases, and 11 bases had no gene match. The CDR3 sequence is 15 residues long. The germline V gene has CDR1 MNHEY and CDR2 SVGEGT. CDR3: CASSTRTGALGEQYF. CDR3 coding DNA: TGTGCCAGCAGTACCCGGACAGGGGCCCTAGGCGAGCAGTACTTC.

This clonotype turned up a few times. In nucleotides, the CDR3 is TGTGCCAGCAGGACAGGGGAAGGCTCTGGAAACACCATATATTTT. Protein sequence: CASRTGEGSGNTIYF. The chain combines TRBV2 with TRBJ1-3, with 8 bases aligning to TRBD1. The CDR3 totals 15 residues. Germline CDR1 SNHLY, CDR2 FYNNEI. V gave up 6 bases and J gave up 0 bases; unmatched junction bases: 4.

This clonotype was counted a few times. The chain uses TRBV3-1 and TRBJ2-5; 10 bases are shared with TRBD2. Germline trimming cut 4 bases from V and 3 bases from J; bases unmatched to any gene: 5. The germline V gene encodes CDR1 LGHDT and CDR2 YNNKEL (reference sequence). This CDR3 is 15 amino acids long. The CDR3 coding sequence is TGTGCCAGCAGCCCCCCGGGACTAGCGAAAGAGACCCAGTACTTC. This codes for CASSPPGLAKETQYF.

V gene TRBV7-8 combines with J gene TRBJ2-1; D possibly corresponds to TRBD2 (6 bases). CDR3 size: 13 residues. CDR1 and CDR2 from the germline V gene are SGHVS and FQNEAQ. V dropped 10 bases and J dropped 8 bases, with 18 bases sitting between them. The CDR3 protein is CANSQGAGYEQFF. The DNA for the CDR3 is TGTGCCAATTCACAAGGAGCGGGTTATGAGCAGTTCTTC. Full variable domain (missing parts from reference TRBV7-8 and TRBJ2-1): GAGVSQSPRYKVAKRGQDVALRCDPISGHVSLFWYQQALGQGPEFLTYFQNEAQLDKSGLPSDRFFAERPEGSVSTLKIQRTQQEDSAVYLCANSQGAGYEQFFGPGTRLTVL.

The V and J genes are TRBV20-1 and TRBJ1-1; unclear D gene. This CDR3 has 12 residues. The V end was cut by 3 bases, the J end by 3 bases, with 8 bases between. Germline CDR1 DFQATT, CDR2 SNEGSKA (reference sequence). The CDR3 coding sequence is TGCAGTGCTAGGGAGTTTGACACTGAAGCTTTCTTT. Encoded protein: CSAREFDTEAFF.

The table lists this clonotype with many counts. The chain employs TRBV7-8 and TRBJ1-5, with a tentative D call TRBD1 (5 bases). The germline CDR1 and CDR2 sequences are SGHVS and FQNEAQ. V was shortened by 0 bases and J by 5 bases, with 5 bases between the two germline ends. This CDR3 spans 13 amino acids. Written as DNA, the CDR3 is TGTGCCAGCAGCTTAGCGGGGGATCAGCCCCAGCATTTT. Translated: CASSLAGDQPQHF.

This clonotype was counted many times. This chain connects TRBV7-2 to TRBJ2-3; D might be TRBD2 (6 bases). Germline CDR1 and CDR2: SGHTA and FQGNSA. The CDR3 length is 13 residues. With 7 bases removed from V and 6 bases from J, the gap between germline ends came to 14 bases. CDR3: CASTALAPDTQYF. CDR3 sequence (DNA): TGTGCCAGCACCGCACTAGCACCCGATACGCAGTATTTT.